The rows below give T cell receptor beta chains drawn from one sample of a study of blood T cells in healthy people across ages. TCRdb reprocessed the 5' RACE reads with MiXCR, giving one entry per CDR3 protein. The sample consists of over 1,500,000 distinct CDR3 sequences, around half of them appearing once. Input material: blood. These receptors all come from a woman between 40 and 55 years old in good health. CDR3s include the opening cysteine and the closing phenylalanine or tryptophan. The D gene is left open where the match is weak. Only some rows state a clone size, as once, few, many or a class for expanded clones.

d_gene	v_gene	abundance	j_gene	CDR3nt	CDR3aa
.	TRBV27	few	TRBJ2-1	TGTGCCAGCAGAGAGGACCTGGGGCGTCGGGGGTTAAGGCGCAATGAGCAGTTCTTC	CASREDLGRRGLRRNEQFF
.	TRBV7-8	few	TRBJ2-7	TGTGCCAGCAGCTTAGCACAGTACTACGAGCAGTACTTC	CASSLAQYYEQYF
.	TRBV5-1	few	TRBJ2-7	TGCGCCAGCAGCTTGGACCCCGTCGGAACCAACGAGCAGTACTTC	CASSLDPVGTNEQYF
TRBD1	TRBV5-1	few	TRBJ2-1	TGCGCCAGCAGCCCAGTGACAGGGGGCCTGAATGAGCAGTTCTTC	CASSPVTGGLNEQFF
TRBD2	TRBV20-1	.	TRBJ2-5	TGCAGTGCTAGAGATCGCCTAGCGGGGGCTCGAGAGACCCAGTACTTC	CSARDRLAGARETQYF
.	TRBV4-1	once	TRBJ1-5	TGCGCCAGCAGCCAAGATCGCGGCCCTAGCAATCAGCCCCAGCATTTT	CASSQDRGPSNQPQHF
.	TRBV3-1	.	TRBJ2-5	TGTGCCAGCAGCCTCCAAAGGACCCAGTACTTC	CASSLQRTQYF
.	TRBV11-1	.	TRBJ1-2	TGTGCCAGCAGCTTGGGCACAGGGACTTTTGCCTACACCTTC	CASSLGTGTFAYTF
TRBD1	TRBV13	few	TRBJ2-1	TGTGCCAGCAGCCCAGGAGAACAGGGGATTTACAATGAGCAGTTCTTC	CASSPGEQGIYNEQFF
TRBD1	TRBV6-1	.	TRBJ2-5	TGTGCCAGCCCGGACAGGGAAGAGACCCAGTACTTC	CASPDREETQYF
TRBD1	TRBV20-1	few	TRBJ2-1	TGCAGTGCTAGAGATATAGGACAGGGGGTGGACAATGAGCAGTTCTTC	CSARDIGQGVDNEQFF
.	TRBV7-8	.	TRBJ2-2	TGTGCCAGCAGCTTAGATCCGCCGGGGTGGACCGGGGAGCTGTTTTTT	CASSLDPPGWTGELFF
TRBD1	TRBV9	few	TRBJ2-3	TGTGCCAGCAGCGGACGTACGAGGGGGCGTACAGATACGCAGTATTTT	CASSGRTRGRTDTQYF
TRBD1	TRBV29-1	few	TRBJ1-5	TGCAGCGTGTCAGACAGGGGTCGAAGTAATCAGCCCCAGCATTTT	CSVSDRGRSNQPQHF
.	TRBV6-2/TRBV6-3	.	TRBJ2-3	TGTGCCAGCAGTTACTCCGGATGGGCAGATACGCAGTATTTT	CASSYSGWADTQYF
TRBD1	TRBV5-4	.	TRBJ1-2	TGTGCCAGCAGGAACCGTCGGGACAGGGCCGTGGAACGTTCCGGCTACACCTTC	CASRNRRDRAVERSGYTF
.	TRBV14	.	TRBJ2-7	TGTGCCAGCAGCCGGACATGGGGGGTGTACCCCTACGAGCAGTACTTC	CASSRTWGVYPYEQYF
.	TRBV2	.	TRBJ2-6	TGTGCCAGCTTTGGGGCTAGCCTAGACTCTGGGGCCAACGTCCTGACTTTC	CASFGASLDSGANVLTF
.	TRBV3-1	few	TRBJ2-6	TGTGCCAGCAGCCAGAGGGTCTCTGGGGCCAACGTCCTGACTTTC	CASSQRVSGANVLTF
.	TRBV4-2	many	TRBJ2-7	TGTGCCAGCAGCCAAGATCTGGAACAGAGGGAGCAGTACTTC	CASSQDLEQREQYF
.	TRBV6-4	.	TRBJ1-1	TGTGCCAGCGGTCCAGTAGCAGGCGCTGAAGCTTTCTTT	CASGPVAGAEAFF
.	TRBV2	few	TRBJ2-5	TGTGCCAGCAGTGGAGGGGCAGCACAAGAGACCCAGTACTTC	CASSGGAAQETQYF
.	TRBV20-1	.	TRBJ2-3	TGCAGTGGATTTCGCGCCACGGGGACAGATACGCAGTATTTT	CSGFRATGTDTQYF
.	TRBV12-3/TRBV12-4	.	TRBJ2-1	TGTGCCAGCAGTTTACGTAGACACAGCAGCTCCTACAATGAGCAGTTCTTC	CASSLRRHSSSYNEQFF